The 20 T cell receptor beta chains reported below all come from one sample, sequenced in a study of T cells in localized non-small cell lung cancer. TCRdb keeps only in-frame clones here, not all; method: immunoSEQ multiplex PCR. Among more than 15,000 clones listed, about four fifths were seen once. The input for sequencing was peripheral blood, taken before any cancer treatment. All receptors derive from a male donor older than 55 with stage III lung adenocarcinoma.

The chain uses TRBV6-1 and TRBJ1-2; tentative D call: TRBD1 (5 bases). This CDR3 spans 13 amino acids. Germline V gene lookup returns CDR1 MNHNS and CDR2 SASEGT. V shed 2 bases and J shed 7 bases, with 11 bases lying between them. The CDR3 coding sequence is TGTGCCAGCAGTGAACTTCCGGGGGGTGGCTACACCTTC. The encoded protein is CASSELPGGGYTF.

This sequence joins TRBV11-2 and TRBJ2-5, with 11 bases fitting TRBD2. V lost 5 bases, J lost 5 bases, and 7 bases stayed unmatched. From germline, CDR1 is SGHAT and CDR2 FQNNGV. The CDR3 contains 15 residues. The CDR3 reads CASSASGGPWETQYF. CDR3 coding DNA: TGTGCCAGCAGCGCTAGCGGGGGGCCGTGGGAGACCCAGTACTTC. The full variable domain, completed using reference TRBV11-2 and TRBJ2-5, is EAGVAQSPRYKIIEKRQSVAFWCNPISGHATLYWYQQILGQGPKLLIQFQNNGVVDDSQLPKDRFSAERLKGVDSTLKIQPAKLEDSAVYLCASSASGGPWETQYFGPGTRLLVL.

V gene TRBV10-3 combines with J gene TRBJ1-4; a possible D gene is TRBD1 (6 bases). The V end was cut by 3 bases, the J end by 3 bases, with 11 bases between. Germline CDR1 and CDR2: ENHRY and SYGVKD. This CDR3 is built from 15 residues. Here the CDR3 reads CAISERGQSNEKLFF. Here the CDR3 DNA reads TGTGCCATCAGTGAAAGAGGACAGTCTAATGAAAAACTGTTTTTT.

This clone was detected once. The V gene is TRBV5-4, the J gene TRBJ2-3; 10 nucleotides agree with TRBD1. The CDR3 is made up of 18 amino acids. Losses at the gene ends were 2 bases for V and 0 bases for J; bases not matched to a gene: 9. The germline V gene encodes CDR1 SGHNT and CDR2 YYREEE (reference sequence). The CDR3 DNA sequence: TGTGCCAGCAGCTTAACCCGACAGGGGGCCCTGAGCACAGATACGCAGTATTTT. It encodes CASSLTRQGALSTDTQYF.

This clone has just a few counts. The chain employs TRBV9 and TRBJ2-1; 8 positions match TRBD1. Trimming cost V 0 bases and J 6 bases; bases outside gene matches: 8. CDR1 and CDR2 from the germline V gene are SGDLS and YYNGEE. The CDR3 sequence is 16 residues long. The CDR3 region has the DNA TGTGCCAGCAGCGTAGGTGGCGGACAGGGAGGCAATGAGCAGTTCTTC. Translated, it gives CASSVGGGQGGNEQFF.

The genes are TRBV7-8 and TRBJ2-3; 14 nucleotides match TRBD2. Germline CDR1 reads SGHVS; CDR2 reads FQNEAQ. The CDR3 is 16 residues long. J was trimmed by 5 bases and V by 5 bases; bases with no gene match: 6. The CDR3 protein is CASSKTSGGARDTQYF. DNA for the CDR3: TGTGCCAGCAGCAAGACTAGCGGGGGGGCAAGAGATACGCAGTATTTT.

V usage is TRBV6-6 and J usage is TRBJ1-1; D not certain. The CDR3 contains 14 residues. CDR1 MNHNY and CDR2 SVGAGI come from the germline V gene (reference sequence). Trimming stripped 6 bases from V and 6 bases from J, with 17 bases between. The CDR3 coding sequence is TGTGCCAGCAGATATTTCCCGGGTACCCCTGAAGCTTTCTTT. Translated: CASRYFPGTPEAFF.

V gene TRBV5-1 combines with J gene TRBJ2-6; D might be TRBD1 (6 bases). This CDR3 spans 16 amino acids. CDR1 is SGHRS and CDR2 is YFSETQ in the germline V gene. V lost 4 bases and J 0 bases, leaving 11 bases between the germline ends. CDR3 in amino acids: CASSTQGFSGANVLTF. As DNA, the CDR3 is TGCGCCAGCAGCACACAGGGCTTCTCTGGGGCCAACGTCCTGACTTTC.

The chain couples TRBV5-6 to TRBJ2-3, with D perhaps matching TRBD2 (5 bases). The germline gives CDR1 SGHDT, CDR2 YYEEEE. The length of the CDR3 is 15 residues. V lost 4 bases and J lost 2, with 14 bases in between. CDR3 residues: CASSPPPGNTDTQYF. CDR3 nucleotides: TGTGCCAGCAGCCCGCCGCCGGGGAACACAGATACGCAGTATTTT.

The chain joins TRBV19 to TRBJ1-3, with D uncertain. V was cut by 7 bases and J by 1 base, with 17 bases left in between. This CDR3 comprises 16 residues. Germline-derived CDR1 and CDR2 are LNHDA and SQIVND (reference sequence). The CDR3 DNA reads as TGTGCCAGTACCCCCCCCGGGGTCCCATCTGGAAACACCATATATTTT. It is translated as CASTPPGVPSGNTIYF.

The CDR3 coding sequence is TGTGCCAGCTCGACTAGCGGGTGGCGGGAGCAGTACTTC. It codes for CASSTSGWREQYF. The chain employs TRBV6-1 and TRBJ2-7; TRBD2 matches 10 bases. Trimming removed 8 bases from V and 7 bases from J; junction bases left unmatched: 8. The germline CDR1 and CDR2 sequences are MNHNS and SASEGT. This CDR3 is built from 13 residues.

The chain couples TRBV18 to TRBJ2-4; D is uncertain. Per germline, CDR1 KGHSH and CDR2 LQKENI. Trimming removed 3 bases at V and 5 bases at J, with 8 bases between. The CDR3 runs 13 residues. CDR3 nucleotides: TGTGCCAGCTCACCCTCTCAGGAAAACATTCAGTACTTC. Amino acids: CASSPSQENIQYF.

The gene calls are TRBV6-5 and TRBJ1-1; tentatively, D is TRBD1 (6 bases). V lost 3 bases to trimming and J lost 4 bases, with 12 bases between them. The CDR3 consists of 14 residues. Germline CDR1 and CDR2: MNHEY and SVGAGI. CDR3 sequence reads: CASSYKDRITEAFF. The DNA of the CDR3 is TGTGCCAGCAGTTATAAGGACAGAATCACTGAAGCTTTCTTT.

The CDR3 region is CASGTSGGADTQYF. As DNA, the CDR3 is TGTGCTAGTGGCACTAGCGGGGGGGCCGATACGCAGTATTTT. V usage is TRBV12-5 and J usage is TRBJ2-3; TRBD2 matches at 13 bases. V was pared by 6 bases and J by 6 bases, with 3 bases of the junction left unmatched. CDR3 length: 14 amino acids. The germline V gene has CDR1 LGHNT and CDR2 FRNRAP.

This clone occurred once. The rearrangement joins TRBV5-4 to TRBJ2-2; a possible D gene is TRBD2 (5 bases). This CDR3 contains 15 residues. The V and J ends lost 5 bases and 10 bases respectively, with 21 bases between them. CDR1 and CDR2 (germline): SGHNT, YYREEE (reference sequence). The CDR3 loop is CASRPAVGSIEELFF. CDR3 bases: TGTGCCAGCAGGCCAGCGGTAGGGAGTATCGAGGAGCTGTTTTTT.

Points on this clone: Different DNA sequences within this sample yield the same CDR3. CDR3 sequence (DNA): TGTGCCAGCAGCTTAGCCGGTCCAGGCGTCTATGGCTACACCTTC. It specifies CASSLAGPGVYGYTF. J is TRBJ1-2 and V is TRBV5-4; D gene uncertain. Per germline, CDR1 SGHNT and CDR2 YYREEE (reference sequence). This CDR3 has 15 amino acids. V was trimmed by 2 bases and J by 4 bases, leaving 15 bases between them.

This clone is a singleton in its sample. The V and J genes are TRBV7-9 and TRBJ1-4; tentatively, D is TRBD1 (6 bases). CDR1 is SEHNR and CDR2 is FQNEAQ in the germline V gene (reference sequence). The CDR3 totals 14 residues. V was clipped by 5 bases and J by 7 bases, with 14 bases between them. The CDR3 DNA reads as TGTGCCAGCAGCGTACAGGGATCGGGTGAAAAACTGTTTTTT. It encodes CASSVQGSGEKLFF.

The chain has TRBV2 and TRBJ2-1; D might be TRBD1 or TRBD2, each matching 6 bases. Trimming removed 5 bases from V and 4 bases from J, with 15 bases in between. This CDR3 is 15 amino acids long. CDR1 is SNHLY and CDR2 is FYNNEI in the germline V gene. This CDR3 is CASSSEGGGYNEQFF. CDR3 nucleotide sequence: TGTGCCAGCAGTTCCGAGGGGGGAGGTTACAATGAGCAGTTCTTC.

The chain has TRBV30 and TRBJ2-7; D unclear. Germline lookup yields CDR1 GTSNPN and CDR2 SVGIG (reference sequence). The CDR3 covers 14 residues. The ends were cut back, 0 bases at V and 0 bases at J, with 9 bases in the middle. CDR3 amino acids: CAWSVPASSYEQYF. Written as DNA, the CDR3 is TGTGCCTGGAGTGTACCAGCCAGCTCCTACGAGCAGTACTTC. Variable domain in full (rest from reference TRBV30 and TRBJ2-7): SQTIHQWPATLVQPVGSPLSLECTVEGTSNPNLYWYRQAAGRGLQLLFYSVGIGQISSEVPQNLSASRPQDRQFILSSKKLLLSDSGFYLCAWSVPASSYEQYFGPGTRLTVT.

This clone showed up just once. This chain joins TRBV5-8 and TRBJ1-1, with 8 bases matching TRBD1. The CDR3 totals 15 residues. Germline CDR1 reads SGHTS; CDR2 reads YDEGEE. With V trimmed by 3 bases and J by 4 bases, 8 bases remained unmatched. The CDR3 region is CASSSPTGAGTEAFF. The CDR3 DNA follows: TGTGCCAGCAGCTCGCCGACAGGGGCGGGCACTGAAGCTTTCTTT.